A single sample gave rise to the 21 T cell receptor beta chains below, sequenced in a study of shared clonotypes between healthy human individuals. The naive CD8 fraction comprised CD45RO-negative cells positively selected for CCR7 and excluded terminally differentiated effector memory CD45RA+ cells. Libraries were prepared by immunoSEQ multiplex PCR; TCRdb keeps only in-frame clonotypes and omits some of them. The sample yields a few million clones, 85% to 95% seen once. The specimen sequenced was naive CD8+ T cells from PBMCs. The source is a young man in good health. Some clones in this sample may be carry-over from other donors' samples.

The gene calls are TRBV27 and TRBJ2-3; the match to TRBD2 covers 8 bases. The length of the CDR3 is 17 residues. CDR1 and CDR2 from the germline V gene are MNHEY and SMNVEV (reference sequence). Trimming took 2 bases from V and 1 from J; bases not matched to a gene: 8. CDR3 coding DNA: TGTGCCAGCAGTTTACTATTACTTAGCGGGGGCACAGATACGCAGTATTTT. Translated: CASSLLLLSGGTDTQYF.

V is TRBV14 and J is TRBJ2-7, with D tentatively TRBD1 or TRBD2 (5 bases each). The CDR3 runs to 14 residues. CDR1 SGHDN and CDR2 FVKESK come from the germline V gene. The V gene lost 1 base and the J gene lost 6 bases, with 13 bases spanning the gap. CDR3 sequence reads: CASSQGRGALEQYF. The DNA for the CDR3 is TGTGCCAGCAGCCAAGGTCGAGGGGCCCTCGAGCAGTACTTC.

For this clone: Other DNA sequences of this sample code for an identical CDR3. Written as DNA, the CDR3 is TGCAGTGCTAGAAGATCTTACGAGCAGTACTTC. This encodes CSARRSYEQYF. The chain links TRBV20-1 to TRBJ2-7, with D unresolved. The CDR3 totals 11 residues. Germline-derived CDR1 and CDR2 are DFQATT and SNEGSKA (reference sequence). The ends were cut back, 2 bases at V and 4 bases at J, with 6 bases in the middle.

V is TRBV7-9 and J is TRBJ2-5; D might be TRBD1 (6 bases). The CDR3 length is 12 residues. Germline-derived CDR1 and CDR2 are SEHNR and FQNEAQ (reference sequence). Trimming pared 11 bases from V and 2 bases from J, leaving 12 bases between. CDR3 coding DNA: TGTGCCGGCGGACAGTTACAAGAGACCCAGTACTTC. It encodes CAGGQLQETQYF.

The chain carries TRBV7-9 and TRBJ1-1; no clear D. The CDR3 runs to 15 residues. Trimming took off 1 base at V and 8 bases at J, with 17 bases between the two ends. Looked up from germline, CDR1 is SEHNR and CDR2 is FQNEAQ (reference sequence). DNA for the CDR3: TGTGCCAGCAGCTTAGTATCCCGGCCAGGTCCGGAAGCTTTCTTT. Translating gives CASSLVSRPGPEAFF.

The rearrangement joins TRBV7-8 to TRBJ2-3; D unclear. V was cut by 7 bases and J by 4 bases, with 9 bases left in between. The CDR3 totals 12 residues. Germline CDR1 and CDR2: SGHVS and FQNEAQ. This CDR3 is CASTLGSDTQYF. The CDR3 bases are TGTGCCAGCACCCTCGGGTCAGATACGCAGTATTTT.

The J gene is TRBJ2-7, the V gene TRBV7-2; TRBD2 matches 9 bases. Germline CDR1 is SGHTA and CDR2 is FQGNSA. The CDR3 has 17 amino acids. V trimming: 2 bases; J trimming: 2 bases; junction bases outside the gene matches: 10. The CDR3: CASSLRAVAGGPYEQYF. For the CDR3, the DNA is TGTGCCAGCAGCTTAAGGGCCGTGGCGGGAGGGCCCTACGAGCAGTACTTC.

The rearrangement uses TRBV6-6 and TRBJ2-5; TRBD2 is a possible D gene (5 bases). This CDR3 is 14 amino acids long. Germline lookup yields CDR1 MNHNY and CDR2 SVGAGI (reference sequence). The V end lost 7 bases, the J end lost 3 bases, and 15 bases lay between the germline ends. The CDR3 region is CASKQVGAEETQYF. In DNA, the CDR3 is TGTGCCAGCAAACAAGTAGGAGCGGAAGAGACCCAGTACTTC.

As for this clone: This same CDR3 is encoded by further DNA sequences in the sample. The chain has TRBV11-2 and TRBJ2-2, with D unclear. The CDR3 is made up of 14 amino acids. Germline assignment: CDR1 SGHAT and CDR2 FQNNGV. V was shortened by 1 base and J by 1 base, with 4 bases between the two germline ends. In DNA, the CDR3 is TGTGCCAGCAGCTTAGGACAGAACACCGGGGAGCTGTTTTTT. It encodes CASSLGQNTGELFF.

The CDR3 region is CASSPAPGTPNQPQHF. CDR3 DNA: TGTGCCAGCAGCCCCGCTCCAGGGACCCCCAATCAGCCCCAGCATTTT. The chain couples TRBV9 to TRBJ1-5; perhaps TRBD1 as D (5 bases). This CDR3 spans 16 amino acids. From germline, CDR1 is SGDLS and CDR2 YYNGEE. Trimming cost V 4 bases and J 3 bases, with 17 bases left between them.

The genes are TRBV9 and TRBJ2-6; D uncertain. Looked up from germline, CDR1 is SGDLS and CDR2 is YYNGEE. V shed 2 bases and J shed 0 bases, with 9 bases lying between them. This CDR3 is 16 amino acids long. The CDR3 DNA is TGTGCCAGCAGCGTTACACCGACCTCTGGGGCCAACGTCCTGACTTTC. The encoded protein is CASSVTPTSGANVLTF.

The genes are TRBV2 and TRBJ1-1, with TRBD1 as a possible D gene (6 bases). The CDR3 length is 13 residues. Trimming shortened V by 8 bases and J by 3 bases, and 13 bases separated the two germline ends. From germline, CDR1 is SNHLY and CDR2 FYNNEI. In DNA form, the CDR3 reads TGTGCCAGCCATTGGGGGCACGACACTGAAGCTTTCTTT. This codes for CASHWGHDTEAFF.

A note on this clone: The same CDR3 can be traced to other DNA sequences in this sample. J is TRBJ2-6 and V is TRBV27; D unresolved. The CDR3 covers 13 residues. Germline V CDR1 and CDR2: MNHEY, SMNVEV (reference sequence). V lost 4 bases and J 4 bases, leaving 5 bases between the germline ends. As DNA, the CDR3 is TGTGCCAGCAGTTCGTCCGGGGCCAACGTCCTGACTTTC. Its translation is CASSSSGANVLTF.

With regard to this clone: The same CDR3 is also encoded by other DNA sequences in this sample. The rearrangement links TRBV7-9 to TRBJ2-7; maybe TRBD2 (7 bases). V lost 1 base to trimming and J lost 2 bases, with 12 bases between them. The CDR3 is 15 amino acids. The germline V gene has CDR1 SEHNR and CDR2 FQNEAQ (reference sequence). The CDR3: CASSLVGAGAYEQYF. CDR3 sequence (DNA): TGTGCCAGCAGCTTAGTGGGGGCGGGAGCCTACGAGCAGTACTTC.

The V and J genes are TRBV28 and TRBJ1-2; D is uncertain. The CDR3 extends over 11 amino acids. CDR1 and CDR2 from the germline V gene are MDHEN and SYDVKM. Trimming shortened V by 6 bases and J by 5 bases, and 7 bases separated the two germline ends. The CDR3 protein is CASRMIYGYTF. The CDR3, as DNA: TGTGCCAGCAGGATGATATATGGCTACACCTTC.

The rearrangement joins TRBV4-3 to TRBJ2-7; D is undetermined. Germline values: CDR1 LGHNA, CDR2 YSLEER. Trimming cost V 1 base and J 6 bases, with 4 bases left between them. This CDR3 has 11 residues. Here the CDR3 DNA reads TGCGCCAGCAGCCAAGGGGCCGAGCAGTACTTC. This encodes CASSQGAEQYF.

The J gene is TRBJ1-2, the V gene TRBV2; the D gene is possibly TRBD1 (6 bases). Trimming took 7 bases from V and 6 from J, leaving 15 bases between them. This CDR3 has 13 residues. Germline loops: CDR1 SNHLY, CDR2 FYNNEI. CDR3 bases: TGTGCCAGCATCTTACAGGGAGACGATGGCTACACCTTC. Translated: CASILQGDDGYTF. The full variable domain, with the rest looked up from reference TRBV2 and TRBJ1-2, is EPEVTQTPSHQVTQMGQEVILRCVPISNHLYFYWYRQILGQKVEFLVSFYNNEISEKSEIFDDQFSVERPDGSNFTLKIRSTKLEDSAMYFCASILQGDDGYTFGSGTRLTVV.

As to this clone: The same CDR3 can be traced to other DNA sequences in this sample. The chain links TRBV27 to TRBJ1-1; D ambiguous. Germline V gives CDR1 MNHEY, CDR2 SMNVEV (reference sequence). The CDR3 length is 13 residues. V was pared by 3 bases and J by 4 bases, with 9 bases between. This chain's CDR3 is CASSLGLGTEAFF. DNA of the CDR3: TGTGCCAGCAGTTTGGGGTTGGGCACTGAAGCTTTCTTT.

V and J are TRBV28 and TRBJ2-1, with 8 bases that match TRBD2. The CDR3 is 15 residues long. Germline V gene sequence: CDR1 MDHEN, CDR2 SYDVKM. V lost 6 bases to trimming and J lost 5 bases; unmatched junction nucleotides: 9. The CDR3 loop is CASSILREGDNEQFF. In nucleotides, the CDR3 is TGTGCCAGCAGCATTTTACGGGAGGGTGACAATGAGCAGTTCTTC.

The chain is built from TRBV7-9 and TRBJ1-4; D is undetermined. The CDR3 runs to 16 residues. V was shortened by 5 bases and J by 0 bases, with 13 bases between the two germline ends. Germline V gene data show CDR1 as SEHNR and CDR2 as FQNEAQ (reference sequence). DNA of the CDR3: TGTGCCAGCAGCCCAACCTCGGGTACAACTAATGAAAAACTGTTTTTT. It translates to CASSPTSGTTNEKLFF.

The chain couples TRBV7-6 to TRBJ2-3, with TRBD2 identical over 14 bases. The CDR3 is made up of 16 amino acids. With 5 bases clipped from V and 4 bases from J, the junction kept 5 bases outside the gene matches. The germline gives CDR1 SGHVS, CDR2 FNYEAQ. CDR3 nucleotides: TGTGCCAGCAGCCCGGGGACTAGCGGGAGACCAGATACGCAGTATTTT. It codes for CASSPGTSGRPDTQYF.